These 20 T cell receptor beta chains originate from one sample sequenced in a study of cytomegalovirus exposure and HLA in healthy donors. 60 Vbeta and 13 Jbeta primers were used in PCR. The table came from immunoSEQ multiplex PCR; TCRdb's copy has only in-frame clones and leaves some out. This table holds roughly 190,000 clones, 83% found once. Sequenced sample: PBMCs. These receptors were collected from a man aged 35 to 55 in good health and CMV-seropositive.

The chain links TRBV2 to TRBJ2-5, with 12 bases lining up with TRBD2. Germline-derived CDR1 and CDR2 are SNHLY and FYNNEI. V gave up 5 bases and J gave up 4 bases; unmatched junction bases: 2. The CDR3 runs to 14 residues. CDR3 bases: TGTGCCAGCAGTCCGGGACTAGCGGGAGAGACCCAGTACTTC. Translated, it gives CASSPGLAGETQYF.

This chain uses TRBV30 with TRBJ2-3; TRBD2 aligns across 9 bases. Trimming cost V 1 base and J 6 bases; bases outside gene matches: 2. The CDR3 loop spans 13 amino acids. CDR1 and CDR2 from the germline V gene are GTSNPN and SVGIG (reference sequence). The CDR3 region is CAWSDGTSDTQYF. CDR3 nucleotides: TGTGCCTGGAGTGACGGGACTAGCGATACGCAGTATTTT.

The CDR3: CASSANQPGQSNEKLFF. The CDR3 DNA is TGTGCCAGCAGTGCGAACCAGCCGGGACAGTCGAATGAAAAACTGTTTTTT. The chain uses TRBV27 and TRBJ1-4; 7 bases agree with TRBD1. The CDR3 extends over 17 amino acids. Germline V gene data show CDR1 as MNHEY and CDR2 as SMNVEV (reference sequence). The trim removed 5 bases at V and 5 bases at J, leaving 14 bases unmatched.

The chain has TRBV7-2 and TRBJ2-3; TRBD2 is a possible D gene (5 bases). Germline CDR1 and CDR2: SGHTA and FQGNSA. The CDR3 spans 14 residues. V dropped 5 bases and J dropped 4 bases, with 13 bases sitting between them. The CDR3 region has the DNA TGTGCCAGCAGCCCCGGGCTAGCCGCAGATACGCAGTATTTT. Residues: CASSPGLAADTQYF.

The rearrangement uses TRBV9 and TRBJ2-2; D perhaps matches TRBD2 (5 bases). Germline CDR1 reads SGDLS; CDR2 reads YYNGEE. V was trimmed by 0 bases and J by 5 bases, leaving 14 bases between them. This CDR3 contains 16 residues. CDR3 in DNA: TGTGCCAGCAGCGTAGAGGCCCCCGGGGTTACCGGGGAGCTGTTTTTT. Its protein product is CASSVEAPGVTGELFF.

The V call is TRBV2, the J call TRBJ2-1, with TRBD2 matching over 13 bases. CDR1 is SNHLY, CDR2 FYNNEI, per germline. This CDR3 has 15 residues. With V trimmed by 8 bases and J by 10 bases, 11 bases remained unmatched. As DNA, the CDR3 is TGTGCCAGCCACGGACTAGCGGGGGCCCGAGGAGAGCAGTTCTTC. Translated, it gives CASHGLAGARGEQFF.

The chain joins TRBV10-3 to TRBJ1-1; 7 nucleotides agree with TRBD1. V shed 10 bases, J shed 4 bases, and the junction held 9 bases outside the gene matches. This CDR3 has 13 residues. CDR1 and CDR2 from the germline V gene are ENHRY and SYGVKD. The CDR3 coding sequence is TGTGCCACTAGCCCCGGGACAGTCACTGAAGCTTTCTTT. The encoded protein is CATSPGTVTEAFF.

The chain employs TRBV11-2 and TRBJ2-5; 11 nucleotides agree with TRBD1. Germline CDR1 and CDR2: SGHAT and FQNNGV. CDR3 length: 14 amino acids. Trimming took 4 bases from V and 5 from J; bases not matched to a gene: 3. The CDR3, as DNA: TGTGCCAGCAGCTCCGGGACAGGGGGTGAGACCCAGTACTTC. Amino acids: CASSSGTGGETQYF.

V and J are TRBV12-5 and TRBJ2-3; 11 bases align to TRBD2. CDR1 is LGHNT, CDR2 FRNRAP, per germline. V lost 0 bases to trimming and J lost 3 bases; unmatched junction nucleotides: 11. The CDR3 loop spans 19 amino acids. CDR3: CASGLVTFSGRAGTDTQYF. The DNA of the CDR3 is TGTGCTAGTGGTTTGGTAACCTTTAGCGGGAGGGCCGGGACAGATACGCAGTATTTT. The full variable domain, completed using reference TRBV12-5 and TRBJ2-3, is DARVTQTPRHKVTEMGQEVTMRCQPILGHNTVFWYRQTMMQGLELLAYFRNRAPLDDSGMPKDRFSAEMPDATLATLKIQPSEPRDSAVYFCASGLVTFSGRAGTDTQYFGPGTRLTVL.

Here the CDR3 DNA reads TGCAGCGTTGAAGGTGTCAGGGGACCTAATCATGAAAAACTGTTTTTT. As protein: CSVEGVRGPNHEKLFF. The chain couples TRBV29-1 to TRBJ1-4, with TRBD1 as a possible D gene (6 bases). V lost 1 base and J lost 6, with 18 bases in between. CDR3 size: 16 residues. Germline CDR1 is SQVTM and CDR2 is ANQGSEA.

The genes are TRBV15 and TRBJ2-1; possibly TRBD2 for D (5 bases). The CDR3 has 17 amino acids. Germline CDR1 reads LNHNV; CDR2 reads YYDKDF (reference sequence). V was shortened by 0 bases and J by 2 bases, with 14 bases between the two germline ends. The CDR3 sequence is CATSRDVGGSPYNEQFF. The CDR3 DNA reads TGTGCCACCAGCAGAGATGTAGGTGGGAGCCCCTACAATGAGCAGTTCTTC.

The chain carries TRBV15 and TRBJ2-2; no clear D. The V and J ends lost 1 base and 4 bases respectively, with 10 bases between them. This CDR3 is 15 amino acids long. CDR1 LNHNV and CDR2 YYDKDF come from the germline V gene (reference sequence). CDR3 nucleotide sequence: TGTGCCACCAGCAGAGGAGGAACGGCCACCGGGGAGCTGTTTTTT. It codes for CATSRGGTATGELFF.

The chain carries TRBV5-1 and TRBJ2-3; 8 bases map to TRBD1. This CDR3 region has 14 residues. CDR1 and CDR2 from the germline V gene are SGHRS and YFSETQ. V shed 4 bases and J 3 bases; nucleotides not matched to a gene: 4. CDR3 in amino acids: CASSAGQGTDTQYF. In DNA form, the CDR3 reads TGCGCCAGCAGCGCCGGACAGGGAACAGATACGCAGTATTTT.

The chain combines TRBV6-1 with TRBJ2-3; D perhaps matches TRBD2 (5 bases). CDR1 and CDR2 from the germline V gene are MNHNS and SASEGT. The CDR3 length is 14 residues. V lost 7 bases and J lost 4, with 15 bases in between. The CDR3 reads CASTEGGPPDTQYF. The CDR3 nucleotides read TGTGCCAGCACCGAGGGTGGGCCCCCAGATACGCAGTATTTT.

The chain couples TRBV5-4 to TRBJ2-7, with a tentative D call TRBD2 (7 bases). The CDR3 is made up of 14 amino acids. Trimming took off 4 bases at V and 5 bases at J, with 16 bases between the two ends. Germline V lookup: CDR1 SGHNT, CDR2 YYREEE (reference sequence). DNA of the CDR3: TGTGCCAGCAGCCAAGGGGCGGGGGCGCACGAGCAGTACTTC. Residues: CASSQGAGAHEQYF.

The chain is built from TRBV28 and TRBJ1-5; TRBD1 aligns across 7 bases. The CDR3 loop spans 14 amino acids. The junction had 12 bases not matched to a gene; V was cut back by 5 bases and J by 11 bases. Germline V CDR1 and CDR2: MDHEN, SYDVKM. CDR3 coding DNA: TGTGCCAGCAGTGAATACAGGGTACAGGGGACCCAGCATTTT. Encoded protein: CASSEYRVQGTQHF.

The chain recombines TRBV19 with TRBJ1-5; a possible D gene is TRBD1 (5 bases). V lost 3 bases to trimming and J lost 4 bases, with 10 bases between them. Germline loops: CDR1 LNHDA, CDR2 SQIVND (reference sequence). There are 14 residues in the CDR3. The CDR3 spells CASSIPQGNQPQHF. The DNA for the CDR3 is TGTGCCAGTAGTATCCCCCAGGGAAATCAGCCCCAGCATTTT.

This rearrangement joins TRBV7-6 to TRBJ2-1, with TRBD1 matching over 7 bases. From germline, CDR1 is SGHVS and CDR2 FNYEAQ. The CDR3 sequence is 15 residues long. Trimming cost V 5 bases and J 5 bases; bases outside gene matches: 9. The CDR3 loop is CASSEWGQKNNEQFF. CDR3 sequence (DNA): TGTGCCAGCAGCGAGTGGGGACAGAAAAACAATGAGCAGTTCTTC.

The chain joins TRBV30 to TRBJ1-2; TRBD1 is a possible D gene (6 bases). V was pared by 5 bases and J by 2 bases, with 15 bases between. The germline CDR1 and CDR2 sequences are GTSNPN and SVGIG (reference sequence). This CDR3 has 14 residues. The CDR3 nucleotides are TGTGCCTGGGGCAAAAGACAGGAAAACTATGGCTACACCTTC. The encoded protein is CAWGKRQENYGYTF.

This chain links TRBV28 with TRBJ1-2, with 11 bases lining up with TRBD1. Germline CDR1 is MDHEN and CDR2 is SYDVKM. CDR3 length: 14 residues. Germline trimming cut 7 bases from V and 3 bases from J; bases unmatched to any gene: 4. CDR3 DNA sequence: TGTGCCAGCACCCTGGGACAGGGGGACTATGGCTACACCTTC. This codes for CASTLGQGDYGYTF.